This T cell receptor (beta chain) was profiled in a study of glioma-infiltrating T cells after dendritic cell vaccination. Study-wide background: Samples are from glioblastoma patients in Phase I and II dendritic cell vaccine trials.

Amplification used 60 V beta primers and 13 J beta primers. Libraries were prepared by immunoSEQ multiplex PCR; TCRdb keeps only in-frame clonotypes and omits some of them. Of over 55,000 clones in the sample, 81% are singletons; the top ten hold 6.5% to 10%. V was pared by 2 bases and J by 0 bases, with 12 bases between. The V gene's germline CDR1 is SGHNT and CDR2 YYREEE (reference sequence). This CDR3 region has 16 residues. Patients had residual fresh-frozen tumor tissue and more than two years of survival data. The input for sequencing was blood, taken before dendritic cell vaccination. The receptor was isolated from a human donor with glioblastoma. The V gene is TRBV5-4, the J gene TRBJ2-1, with D uncertain. The CDR3 sequence is CASSLSSSSSYNEQFF. DNA for the CDR3: TGTGCCAGCAGCTTATCCAGTTCCAGCTCCTACAATGAGCAGTTCTTC.